This is a list of T cell receptor beta chains from one sample in a study of tumor-infiltrating lymphocytes in primary liver carcinoma. TCRdb reprocessed the multiplex PCR reads via MiXCR and lists one record per CDR3 protein. Of roughly 120,000 distinct CDR3 sequences in the sample, around 64% are singletons; the top ten hold around 8.4%. The specimen was liver tumor tissue from sampling region 3. These receptors were collected from an older woman with primary liver carcinoma and hepatitis B virus infection. The CDR3 runs from the conserved cysteine through the conserved F or W. Each record gives: D gene, V gene, clone size, CDR3 length, J gene, CDR3 protein, CDR3 DNA. A D gene is named only where the DNA matches it firmly. Part of the rows lack a size; the others show once, few, many or a class for expanded clones.

TRBD2,TRBV12-3/TRBV12-4,few,16,TRBJ2-1,CASRSGGRTSYNEQFF,TGTGCCAGCAGGAGTGGCGGGAGAACTTCCTACAATGAGCAGTTCTTC
NA,TRBV2,NA,12,TRBJ2-7,CASSPRRVEQYF,TGTGCCAGCAGCCCCCGCCGGGTCGAGCAGTACTTC
NA,TRBV5-6,NA,15,TRBJ2-1,CASSSVRGVNNEQLF,TGTGCCAGCAGCTCGGTCAGGGGGGTAAACAACGAGCAGCTCTTC
TRBD1,TRBV6-1,NA,16,TRBJ1-5,CATRDRGPYGNQSQHF,TGTGCCACCAGGGACAGGGGCCCCTACGGCAATCAGTCCCAGCATTTT
NA,TRBV20-1,once,14,TRBJ1-5,CSAYRLYSNQPQHF,TGCAGTGCTTACAGGTTATATAGCAATCAGCCCCAGCATTTT
NA,TRBV5-4,NA,17,TRBJ2-2,CASSSSGAGDSGGELFF,TGTGCCAGCAGTTCCAGCGGGGCAGGGGACTCGGGCGGGGAGCTGTTTTTT
TRBD1,TRBV7-6,NA,14,TRBJ1-5,CASSLGTGNQPQHF,TGTGCCAGCAGCTTGGGGACAGGCAATCAGCCCCAGCATTTT
NA,TRBV2,many,12,TRBJ2-5,CASLSSGETQYF,TGTGCCAGCTTAAGCTCGGGGGAGACCCAGTACTTC
NA,TRBV7-9,NA,14,TRBJ2-3,CASSPRGGDNTQYF,TGTGCCAGCAGCCCCCGAGGCGGAGACAATACGCAGTATTTT
NA,TRBV11-2,NA,13,TRBJ2-7,CASSFGRNYEQYF,TGTGCCAGCAGCTTCGGACGGAACTACGAGCAGTACTTC
NA,TRBV11-3,once,19,TRBJ2-1,CASCAGQGGLAGGFNEQFF,TGTGCCAGCTGCGCCGGACAGGGGGGACTAGCTGGAGGATTCAATGAGCAGTTTTTC
NA,TRBV11-2,NA,14,TRBJ2-3,CASSLDMEIDTQYF,TGTGCCAGCAGCTTAGACATGGAAATCGATACGCAATATTTT
TRBD1,TRBV6-1,many,15,TRBJ1-5,CASTRTGQGRQPQHF,TGTGCCAGCACCCGAACGGGACAGGGTCGTCAGCCCCAGCATTTT
NA,TRBV6-6,NA,13,TRBJ1-5,CASSRVRVQPQHF,TGTGCCAGCAGCCGGGTCAGGGTTCAGCCCCAGCATTTT
TRBD2,TRBV4-1,many,16,TRBJ2-2,CASSQAGTRIGGELFF,TGCGCCAGCAGCCAAGCCGGGACTAGAATTGGCGGGGAGCTGTTTTTT
NA,TRBV7-9,few,14,TRBJ2-2,CASSFSRNTGELFF,TGTGCCAGCAGCTTTTCCAGGAACACCGGGGAGCTGTTTTTT
NA,TRBV11-2,NA,17,TRBJ2-7,CDSSSIPGGGSSYEQYF,TGTGACAGCAGCTCCATCCCCGGGGGCGGGAGCTCCTACGAGCAGTACTTC
NA,TRBV29-1,NA,14,TRBJ2-3,CNVQDRGYNQPQYF,TGCAACGTCCAAGATAGGGGATACAATCAGCCCCAGTATTTT
NA,TRBV6-5,NA,15,TRBJ1-2,CAIIYTRQSYYGYTF,TGTGCCATCATTTACACCCGACAGTCGTACTATGGCTACACCTTC
NA,TRBV6-5,NA,15,TRBJ2-7,CASSVNRDRAYEQYF,TGTGCCAGCAGCGTCAATCGGGACCGAGCATACGAGCAGTACTTC
TRBD1,TRBV5-1,NA,16,TRBJ2-5,CASSLAGTGVKETQYF,TGCGCCAGCAGCTTGGCCGGGACAGGGGTGAAAGAGACCCAGTACTTC
TRBD1,TRBV11-3,once,15,TRBJ2-7,CASSLGTGGSIGQYF,TGTGCGAGCAGCTTAGGGACAGGGGGCTCCATCGGGCAGTACTTC
NA,TRBV29-1,NA,13,TRBJ1-5,CSVRDGARQPQHF,TGCAGCGTTAGGGATGGGGCAAGACAGCCCCAGCATTTT
NA,TRBV28,few,14,TRBJ1-2,CASHKSQPIYGYTF,TGTGCCAGTCACAAATCTCAGCCAATCTATGGCTACACCTTC
NA,TRBV12-3/TRBV12-4,many,15,TRBJ2-7,CASSLSRGPSYEQYF,TGTGCCAGCAGTTTAAGCAGGGGTCCCTCCTACGAGCAGTACTTC
NA,TRBV14,many,16,TRBJ2-3,CASSPLQMKSTDTQYF,TGTGCCAGCAGCCCCCTCCAGATGAAAAGCACAGATACGCAGTATTTT
NA,TRBV11-1,NA,17,TRBJ2-6,CAGSLTLSSSGANVLTF,TGTGCCGGCTCATTGACCCTTTCGAGCTCTGGGGCCAACGTCCTGACTTTC
NA,TRBV2,few,14,TRBJ1-1,CASSVLSQGTEAFF,TGTGCCAGCAGTGTACTAAGTCAGGGCACTGAAGCTTTCTTT
TRBD1,TRBV6-6,NA,14,TRBJ1-5,CASSYQGAGEPQRF,TGTGCCAGCAGTTACCAGGGGGCTGGAGAGCCCCAGCGTTTT
TRBD2,TRBV6-5,many,15,TRBJ2-1,CASSPSGSMYNEQFF,TGTGCCAGCAGTCCAAGCGGGAGTATGTACAATGAGCAGTTCTTC